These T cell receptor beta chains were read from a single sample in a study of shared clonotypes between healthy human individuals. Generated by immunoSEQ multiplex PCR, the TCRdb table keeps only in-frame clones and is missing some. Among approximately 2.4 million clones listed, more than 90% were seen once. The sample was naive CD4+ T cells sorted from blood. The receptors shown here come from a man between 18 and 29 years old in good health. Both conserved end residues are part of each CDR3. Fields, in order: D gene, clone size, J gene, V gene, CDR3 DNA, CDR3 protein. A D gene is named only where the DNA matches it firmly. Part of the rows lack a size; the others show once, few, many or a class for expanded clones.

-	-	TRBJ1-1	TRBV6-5	TGTGCCAGCAGCCACGGAGAACCGAACACTGAAGCTTTCTTT	CASSHGEPNTEAFF
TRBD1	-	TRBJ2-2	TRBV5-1	TGCGCCAGCAGCCTCGGGACAGGGTCGAACACCGGGGAGCTGTTTTTT	CASSLGTGSNTGELFF
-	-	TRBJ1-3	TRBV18	TGTGCCAGCTCACCACCCTTGAACTCTGGAAACACCATATATTTT	CASSPPLNSGNTIYF
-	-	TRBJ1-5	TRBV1	TGCACCAGCAGTTCCCTCCCGGGACGCTGGGAGCTTATAGAGGATCAGCCCCAGCATTTT	CTSSSLPGRWELIEDQPQHF
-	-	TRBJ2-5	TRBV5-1	TGCGCCAGCAGCAACGGGGTCCTCTGGACAGAAGAGACCCAGTACTTC	CASSNGVLWTEETQYF
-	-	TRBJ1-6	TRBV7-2	TGTGCCAGCAGCTTAGGTGGCATTAATTCACCCCTCCACTTT	CASSLGGINSPLHF
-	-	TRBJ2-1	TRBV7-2	TGTGCCAGCAGGTCGGGACTCGGCTACAATGAGCAGTTCTTC	CASRSGLGYNEQFF
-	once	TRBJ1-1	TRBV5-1	TGCGCCAGCAGCTTGATAGGGAATACTGAAGCTTTCTTT	CASSLIGNTEAFF
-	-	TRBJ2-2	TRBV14	TGTGCCAGCAGCCAACAAGGGGGATCGAACACCGGGGAGCTGTTTTTT	CASSQQGGSNTGELFF
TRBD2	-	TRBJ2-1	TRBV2	TGTGCCAGCAGCACTTCTACTAGCGGGGGGCGTGGTGAGCAGTTCTTC	CASSTSTSGGRGEQFF
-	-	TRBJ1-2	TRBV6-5	TGTGCCAGCAGTGGAGGACAGAGCTATGGCTACACCTTC	CASSGGQSYGYTF
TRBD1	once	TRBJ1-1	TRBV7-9	TGTGCAGTACGACCGGGACAGGGGGCTGAAGCTTTCTTT	CAVRPGQGAEAFF
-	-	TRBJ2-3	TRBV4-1	TGCGCCAGCAGCCAAGTTGTACGGGAGACGCAGTATTTT	CASSQVVRETQYF
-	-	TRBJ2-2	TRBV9	TGTGCCAGCAGCTTCCAAGGCACCGGGGAGCTGTTTTTT	CASSFQGTGELFF
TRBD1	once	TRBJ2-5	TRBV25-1	TGTGCCAGCAGTGCCCTGGAGGACAGGGTCGGTGACCAGTACTTC	CASSALEDRVGDQYF
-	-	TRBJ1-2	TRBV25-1	TGTGCCAGCAGTGACGGGTTCCCAAACTATGGCTACACCTTC	CASSDGFPNYGYTF
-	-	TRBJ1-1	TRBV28	TGTGCCAGCGGCGCGGTGGCCATGAACACTGAAGCTTTCTTT	CASGAVAMNTEAFF
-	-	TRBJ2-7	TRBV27	TGTGCCAGCAGTTTAGGGGGAGGCTACGAGCAGTACTTC	CASSLGGGYEQYF
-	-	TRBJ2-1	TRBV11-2	TGTGCCAGCAGCTTAAGGGGGGGCCACTACAATGAGCAGTTCTTC	CASSLRGGHYNEQFF
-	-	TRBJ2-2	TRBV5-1	TGCGCCAGCAGCACAGGGACCGGGGAGCTGTTTTTT	CASSTGTGELFF
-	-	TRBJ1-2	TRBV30	TGTGCCTGGAGTGTACGAGGGATCGCTATCGGCTACACCTTC	CAWSVRGIAIGYTF
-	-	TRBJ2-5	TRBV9	TGTGCCAGCAGCCGAACCTCGGTGAGAGAGACCCAGTACTTC	CASSRTSVRETQYF
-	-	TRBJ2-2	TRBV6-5	TGTGCCAGCAGTTACGGTAGACTAGAGGAAACCGGGGAGCTGTTTTTT	CASSYGRLEETGELFF
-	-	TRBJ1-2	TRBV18	TGTGCCAGCTCACCAGGGGAGCGCTATGGCTACACCTTC	CASSPGERYGYTF
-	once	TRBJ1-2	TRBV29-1	TGCAGCGTTCCTAGGACAGAGTCTAACTATGGCTACACCTTC	CSVPRTESNYGYTF
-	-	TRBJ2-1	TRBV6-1	TGTGCCAGTATGCACAGCGAAACTGAGCAGTTCTTC	CASMHSETEQFF
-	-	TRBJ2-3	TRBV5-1	TGCGCCAGCAGCTGGCCCCGGGACCTCAAAGATACGCAGTATTTT	CASSWPRDLKDTQYF
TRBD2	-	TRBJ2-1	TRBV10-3	TGTGCCATCAGTCCTAGCGGGGGGGGAAATGAGCAGTTCTTC	CAISPSGGGNEQFF
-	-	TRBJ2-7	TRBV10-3	TGTGCCATCAGTGAGTCGGGCGCCTACGAGCAGTACTTC	CAISESGAYEQYF
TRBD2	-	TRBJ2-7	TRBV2	TGTGCCAGCAGTGGGCGGCTAGGCGGGAGAGTCGGCGAGCAGTACTTC	CASSGRLGGRVGEQYF